The entry below describes one TCR beta chain. The antigen is not known. These data originate in a study of T cells in Graves' hyperthyroidism and ophthalmopathy. The CDR3 is made up of 14 amino acids. V was clipped by 7 bases and J by 0 bases, with 13 bases between them. In germline, CDR1 is MNHEY, CDR2 SVGEGT. Overall study results and limits: The authors' 13 V-J model separated ophthalmopathy from stable hyperthyroidism.

If no ophthalmopathy progression occurred within 18 months, Graves' hyperthyroidism was stable. Subjects aged 18 to 65 presented with newly diagnosed hyperthyroidism of less than 2 months' duration. The CDR3 regions of TCR beta were amplified from RNA transcripts. The HTBI primer set served for first-round RT-PCR of the TCR CDR3. TCRdb reprocessed the multiplex PCR reads with MiXCR, giving one entry per CDR3 protein. The sample has 700,000 or so distinct CDR3 sequences, approximately 16% seen once. Sequenced sample: blood. The clonotype originates from a man aged 18 to 35 with Graves' hyperthyroidism. The J gene is TRBJ2-7, the V gene TRBV6-2 or TRBV6-3; TRBD1 might be the D (6 bases). The CDR3 is CASTTGQSSYEQYF. The DNA for the CDR3 is TGTGCCAGCACAACAGGACAGAGCTCCTACGAGCAGTACTTC.